Below are 21 T cell receptor beta chains sequenced from a single sample in a study of monozygotic twins with inflammatory bowel disease. TCRdb reprocessed the 5' RACE reads and stores each CDR3 protein as one record, lacking DNA. Recorded for this sample: a few hundred thousand distinct CDR3 sequences. The sample consisted of blood. These receptors originate from a human donor with ulcerative colitis or Crohn's disease, or a healthy co-twin of an affected twin (not recorded which).

The chain combines TRBV7-2 with TRBJ1-1. The CDR3 runs to 11 residues. Germline values: CDR1 SGHTA, CDR2 FQGNSA. The CDR3: CASSLGDVSFF.

The chain recombines TRBV29-1 with TRBJ2-5; TCRdb's D call of TRBD1 is untestable without DNA. Germline loops: CDR1 SQVTM, CDR2 ANQGSEA. This CDR3 contains 13 residues. CDR3 protein: CSVEGQAKETQYF.

The V call is TRBV9, the J call TRBJ1-5; the D gene TCRdb calls, TRBD1, cannot be checked with no DNA. Germline values: CDR1 SGDLS, CDR2 YYNGEE. The CDR3 runs 17 residues. The CDR3 here is CASSVEPGASPNQPQHF.

The CDR3 spells CAIKTRLAGDDNEQFF. The chain is built from TRBV10-3 and TRBJ2-1; TCRdb outputs TRBD2, but without DNA this stays unchecked. Germline CDR1 reads ENHRY; CDR2 reads SYGVKD. The CDR3 spans 16 residues.

The chain recombines TRBV5-1 with TRBJ1-4. CDR1 and CDR2 (germline): SGHRS, YFSETQ. CDR3 length: 13 residues. The CDR3 sequence is CASSLDQEAKLFF.

The chain is built from TRBV20-1 and TRBJ1-2. This CDR3 comprises 13 residues. Germline CDR1 reads DFQATT; CDR2 reads SNEGSKA (reference sequence). This CDR3 reads CSANGGSNYGYTF.

The V gene is TRBV27, the J gene TRBJ2-7; the TRBD2 assignment by TCRdb is unverifiable without DNA. CDR3 length equals 15 residues. Germline loops: CDR1 MNHEY, CDR2 SMNVEV (reference sequence). The CDR3 region is CASSPQGGGPYEQYF.

The rearrangement links TRBV10-3 to TRBJ1-2; TCRdb's D call of TRBD1 is untestable without DNA. The CDR3 loop spans 14 amino acids. Per the germline V gene, CDR1 is ENHRY and CDR2 is SYGVKD. The chain's CDR3 is CAISEGTVNYGYTF.

The V call is TRBV21-1, the J call TRBJ1-2; there is no DNA to check the TCRdb D call of TRBD1. TRBV21-1 is assigned pseudogene status. CDR3 length equals 12 residues. This CDR3 is CASSNDRTNIAF.

This sequence joins TRBV18 and TRBJ2-1; without DNA, the TCRdb call of TRBD1 cannot be checked. This CDR3 has 12 amino acids. The germline V gene encodes CDR1 KGHSH and CDR2 LQKENI. This chain's CDR3 is CASSPAPNEQFF. Full variable domain (missing parts from reference TRBV18 and TRBJ2-1): NAGVMQNPRHLVRRRGQEARLRCSPMKGHSHVYWYRQLPEEGLKFMVYLQKENIIDESGMPKERFSAEFPKEGPSILRIQQVVRGDSAAYFCASSPAPNEQFFGPGTRLTVL.

The V call is TRBV6-2 or TRBV6-3, the J call TRBJ2-3; the D gene TCRdb calls, TRBD2, cannot be checked with no DNA. CDR3 length: 15 residues. Germline assignment: CDR1 MNHEY and CDR2 SVGEGT. The CDR3 sequence is CASSYTGLAGDTQYF.

The J gene is TRBJ2-5, the V gene TRBV7-2; TCRdb returns TRBD1, unconfirmable since there is no DNA. This CDR3 has 16 residues. Germline V gene lookup returns CDR1 SGHTA and CDR2 FQGNSA. The CDR3 sequence is CASSLAGVGGQETQYF.

The chain joins TRBV2 to TRBJ2-5; TCRdb's D call of TRBD1 is untestable without DNA. From germline, CDR1 is SNHLY and CDR2 FYNNEI. CDR3 length equals 14 residues. CDR3 protein: CASSGDRKKETQYF.

The chain combines TRBV12-3 or TRBV12-4 with TRBJ2-5. CDR3 size: 11 residues. The CDR3 region is CASSPFETQYF.

The rearrangement uses TRBV5-1 and TRBJ1-5; TCRdb names TRBD1, which stays unverified in the absence of DNA. The CDR3 sequence is 14 residues long. The germline V gene has CDR1 SGHRS and CDR2 YFSETQ. CDR3 amino acids: CASSRTGGDQPQHF.

V gene TRBV5-1 combines with J gene TRBJ2-6; TCRdb lists TRBD1, though no DNA is available to test this call. CDR1 is SGHRS and CDR2 is YFSETQ in the germline V gene. CDR3 length equals 17 residues. CDR3 sequence: CASSPGTGISGANVLTF.

The CDR3 is CASSQTKAQVWSTEAFF. The chain combines TRBV4-2 with TRBJ1-1; without DNA, the TCRdb call of TRBD1 cannot be checked. CDR1 is LGHNA, CDR2 YNFKEQ, per germline. The CDR3 consists of 17 residues.

The CDR3: CASSLATRLSSYNEQFF. The chain has TRBV5-1 and TRBJ2-1. CDR1 is SGHRS, CDR2 YFSETQ, per germline. This CDR3 is built from 17 residues. The whole variable domain, remainder taken from reference TRBV5-1 and TRBJ2-1, is KAGVTQTPRYLIKTRGQQVTLSCSPISGHRSVSWYQQTPGQGLQFLFEYFSETQRNKGNFPGRFSGRQFSNSRSEMNVSTLELGDSALYLCASSLATRLSSYNEQFFGPGTRLTVL.

V usage is TRBV5-6 and J usage is TRBJ1-5; without DNA, the TCRdb call of TRBD1 cannot be checked. The CDR3 contains 16 residues. Germline lookup yields CDR1 SGHDT and CDR2 YYEEEE. CDR3: CASSYRGWLHGQPQHF.

The chain is built from TRBV20-1 and TRBJ2-7. Germline CDR1 is DFQATT and CDR2 is SNEGSKA (reference sequence). The CDR3 is made up of 12 amino acids. The CDR3 sequence is CSAANEKYEQYF.

The V call is TRBV7-2, the J call TRBJ1-3. Germline assignment: CDR1 SGHTA and CDR2 FQGNSA. The CDR3 is 13 amino acids. The CDR3 sequence: CASSLVLGDTIYF.